This T cell receptor (beta chain) was recorded in a study of CD8+ T cells in alopecia areata. Background on the study: Patients in the treated group were given tofacitinib by mouth, 5 to 10 mg twice a day. Study results and caveats: Links between baseline CD8+ expansion and response need larger treated cohorts. Many expanded lesional clones stayed in scalp and blood while on tofacitinib.

The treatment denotes: oral pan-JAK inhibitor, 5-10 mg twice daily. cDNA serving as the sequencing template came from extracted, reverse transcribed RNA. Only in-frame clones appear in the TCRdb table, and some are missing; sequencing was by immunoSEQ multiplex PCR. The table records under 250,000 clones, about 50% of them present only once. The CDR3 covers 13 residues. The V and J ends lost 2 bases and 8 bases respectively, with 12 bases between them. Germline CDR1 SGHTA, CDR2 FQGNSA. Turning to this clone: Its antigen is unknown.

This sequence was found in a human donor with alopecia areata. The sample here was CD4+ T cells sorted from blood, taken at week 4, from a patient treated with tofacitinib. The V gene is TRBV7-2, the J gene TRBJ1-2; D remains ambiguous. The CDR3 loop is CASSLQEVGGYTF. The CDR3 DNA follows: TGTGCCAGCAGCTTACAGGAAGTCGGAGGCTACACCTTC. The whole variable domain, remainder taken from reference TRBV7-2 and TRBJ1-2, is GAGVSQSPSNKVTEKGKDVELRCDPISGHTALYWYRQSLGQGLEFLIYFQGNSAPDKSGLPSDRFSAERTGGSVSTLTIQRTQQEDSAVYLCASSLQEVGGYTFGSGTRLTVV.